These T cell receptor beta chains were read from a single sample in a study of blood T cell repertoires in COVID-19. Libraries were prepared by immunoSEQ multiplex PCR; TCRdb keeps only in-frame clonotypes and omits some of them. The sample holds some 270,000 clones, about 83% seen once. The sample was peripheral blood. These receptors originate from a woman older than 75 with COVID-19, enrolled during active disease. Both conserved end residues are part of each CDR3. A D gene is named only where the DNA matches it firmly. Clone size is stated in some rows and not others, as once, few, many or a class when expanded.

j_call clone_size v_call d_call cdr3_aa cdr3_nt
TRBJ2-2 . TRBV5-4 TRBD2 CASSFGLADTGELFF TGTGCCAGCAGCTTCGGACTAGCGGACACCGGGGAGCTGTTTTTT
TRBJ1-5 . TRBV4-3 . CASSQEFSNQPQHF TGCGCCAGCAGCCAGGAGTTTAGCAATCAGCCCCAGCATTTT
TRBJ1-1 . TRBV7-9 TRBD1 CASSNRDRGTEAFF TGTGCCAGCAGCAACCGGGACAGGGGGACTGAAGCTTTCTTT
TRBJ1-3 . TRBV18 TRBD1 CASSLNTGEVSGNTIYF TGTGCCAGCTCACTTAACACAGGGGAGGTTTCTGGAAACACCATATATTTT
TRBJ1-2 . TRBV3-1/TRBV3-2 . CASSPTGRSNYGYTF TGTGCCAGCAGCCCCACCGGCAGGTCCAACTATGGCTACACCTTC
TRBJ2-1 once TRBV27 . CASRRNVLERENEQFF TGTGCCAGCAGACGCAATGTCTTGGAACGGGAGAATGAGCAGTTCTTC
TRBJ2-1 . TRBV13 . CASSRGGPPYNEQFF TGTGCCAGCAGTAGGGGGGGGCCCCCTTACAATGAGCAGTTCTTC
TRBJ2-7 . TRBV28 TRBD2 CASTGGGGLGEQYF TGTGCCAGCACCGGCGGGGGGGGCTTAGGCGAGCAGTACTTC
TRBJ1-2 . TRBV2 TRBD1 CASSRQGRNYGYTF TGTGCCAGCAGCCGACAGGGCAGAAACTATGGCTACACCTTC
TRBJ2-5 . TRBV6-6 TRBD2 CASSNPTSGDETQYF TGTGCCAGCAGCAACCCGACTAGCGGGGATGAGACCCAGTACTTC
TRBJ1-4 . TRBV7-9 TRBD1 CASSPKAGGHNEKLFF TGTGCCAGCAGCCCAAAGGCAGGGGGACATAATGAAAAACTGTTTTTT
TRBJ2-2 . TRBV7-5 . CARSANSRVWIGELFF TGTGCCAGAAGCGCCAACTCCAGGGTGTGGATCGGGGAGCTGTTTTTT
TRBJ1-2 few TRBV5-4 TRBD1 CASSLVGTAGYTF TGTGCCAGCAGCTTGGTCGGGACAGCCGGCTACACCTTC
TRBJ1-3 . TRBV6-6 . CASSPSGNTIYF TGTGCCAGCAGCCCGTCTGGAAACACCATATATTTT
TRBJ1-2 . TRBV28 . CASSSGQYGYTF TGTGCCAGCAGTTCAGGACAGTATGGCTACACCTTC
TRBJ1-3 . TRBV6-5 . CASSYPTTTGNTIYF TGTGCCAGCAGTTACCCGACGACGACAGGAAACACCATATATTTT
TRBJ2-1 . TRBV21-1 . CASTGTTRTSGGNEQFF TGTGCCAGCACCGGAACTACTCGGACTAGCGGGGGAAATGAGCAGTTCTTC
TRBJ1-1 . TRBV3-1/TRBV3-2 TRBD1 CASIGRGGAEAFF TGTGCCAGCATCGGGCGAGGGGGCGCTGAAGCTTTCTTT
TRBJ2-1 . TRBV27 TRBD2 CASSPTSGEPGTLF TGTGCCAGCAGTCCGACTAGCGGTGAGCCTGGAACACTCTTC
TRBJ1-2 . TRBV5-5 . CASSFSNRASGGYTF TGTGCCAGCAGCTTTTCCAACAGGGCGAGTGGTGGCTACACCTTC
TRBJ2-1 . TRBV18 TRBD2 CASSPPGRGGRTFF TGTGCCAGCTCACCACCGGGTCGGGGGGGCCGGACGTTCTTC
TRBJ2-1 . TRBV6-4 . CASSEAPSPYNEQFF TGTGCCAGCAGTGAGGCCCCGTCCCCCTACAATGAGCAGTTCTTC
TRBJ2-7 . TRBV3-1/TRBV3-2 TRBD2 CASSSGLAGAYEQYF TGTGCCAGCAGCTCGGGACTAGCGGGTGCCTACGAGCAGTACTTC
TRBJ2-1 . TRBV9 TRBD1 CASGQGVYNEQFF TGTGCCAGCGGACAGGGCGTATACAATGAGCAGTTCTTC
TRBJ1-4 once TRBV19 TRBD1 CASSYIADRGGKLFF TGTGCCAGTAGTTATATTGCGGACAGGGGAGGGAAACTGTTTTTT
TRBJ1-1 . TRBV7-2 . CASSHAGGNTEAFF TGTGCCAGCAGCCACGCGGGGGGAAACACTGAAGCTTTCTTT
TRBJ2-1 . TRBV7-2 TRBD1 CASSPINDRGARFF TGTGCCAGCAGCCCAATTAACGACAGGGGCGCTCGGTTCTTC
TRBJ2-7 . TRBV7-3 . CASSQTGGGFYEQYF TGTGCCAGCAGCCAAACAGGGGGAGGGTTCTACGAGCAGTACTTC
TRBJ2-3 . TRBV7-2 TRBD2 CASSLSGAPGDTQYF TGTGCCAGCAGCTTAAGCGGGGCCCCAGGAGATACGCAGTATTTT